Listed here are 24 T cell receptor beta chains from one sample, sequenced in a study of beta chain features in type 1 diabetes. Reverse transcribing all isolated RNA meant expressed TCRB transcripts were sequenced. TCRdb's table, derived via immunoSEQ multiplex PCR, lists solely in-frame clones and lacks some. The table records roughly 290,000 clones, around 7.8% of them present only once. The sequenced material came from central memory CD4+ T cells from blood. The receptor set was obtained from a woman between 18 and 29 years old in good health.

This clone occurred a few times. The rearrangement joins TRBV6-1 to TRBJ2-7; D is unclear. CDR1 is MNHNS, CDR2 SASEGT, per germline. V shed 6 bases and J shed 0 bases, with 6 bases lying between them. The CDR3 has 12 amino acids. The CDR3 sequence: CASRTRSYEQYV. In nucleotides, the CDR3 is TGTGCCAGCAGGACCCGCTCCTACGAGCAGTACGTC.

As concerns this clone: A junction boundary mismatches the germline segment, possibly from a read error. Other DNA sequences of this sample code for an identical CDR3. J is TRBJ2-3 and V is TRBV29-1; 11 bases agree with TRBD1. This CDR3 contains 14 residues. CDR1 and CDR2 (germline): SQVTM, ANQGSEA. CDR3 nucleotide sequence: TGCAGCGTTGAGATCGGGACAGGGGGAGATACGCAATATTTT. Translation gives CSVEIGTGGDTQYF.

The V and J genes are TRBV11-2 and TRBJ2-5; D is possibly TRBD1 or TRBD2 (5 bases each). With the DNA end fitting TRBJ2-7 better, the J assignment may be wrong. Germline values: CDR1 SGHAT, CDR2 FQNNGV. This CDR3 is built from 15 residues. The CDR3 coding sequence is TGTGCCAGCAGCTCCTGGGACGGACCGACCTACGAGCAGTACTTC. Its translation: CASSSWDGPTYEQYF.

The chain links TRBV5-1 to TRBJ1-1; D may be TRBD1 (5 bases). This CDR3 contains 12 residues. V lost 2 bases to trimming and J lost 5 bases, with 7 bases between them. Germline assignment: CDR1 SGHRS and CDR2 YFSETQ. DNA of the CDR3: TGCGCCAGCAGCTTTGGGGGGACTGAAGCTTTCTTT. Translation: CASSFGGTEAFF.

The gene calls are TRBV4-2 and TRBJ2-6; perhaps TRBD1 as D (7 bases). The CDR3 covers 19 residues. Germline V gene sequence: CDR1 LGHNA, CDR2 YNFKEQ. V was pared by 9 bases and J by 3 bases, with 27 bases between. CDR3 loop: CASRTGGSGRIGGANVLTF. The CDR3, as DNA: TGTGCCAGTCGGACAGGAGGGTCAGGCCGGATAGGTGGGGCCAACGTCCTGACTTTC.

The CDR3 DNA is TGTGCCAGCAGCGGTAGACAGGGAGTTACGCAGTATTTT. Translation: CASSGRQGVTQYF. The chain carries TRBV7-2 and TRBJ2-3; 7 bases align to TRBD1. The trim removed 5 bases at V and 8 bases at J, leaving 7 bases unmatched. The CDR3 sequence is 13 residues long. CDR1 is SGHTA, CDR2 FQGNSA, per germline.

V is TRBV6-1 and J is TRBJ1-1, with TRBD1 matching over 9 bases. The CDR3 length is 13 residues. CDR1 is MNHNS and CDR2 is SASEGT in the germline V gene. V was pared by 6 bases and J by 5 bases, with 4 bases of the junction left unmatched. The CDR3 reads CASRGTGRTEAFF. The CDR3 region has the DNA TGTGCCAGCAGGGGGACAGGGAGAACTGAAGCTTTCTTT.

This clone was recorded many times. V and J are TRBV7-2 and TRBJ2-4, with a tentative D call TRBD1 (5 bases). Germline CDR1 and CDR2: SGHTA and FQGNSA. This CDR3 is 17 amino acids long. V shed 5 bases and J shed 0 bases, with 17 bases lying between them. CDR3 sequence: CASSPQGGMLAKNIQYF. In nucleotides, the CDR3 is TGTGCCAGCAGCCCTCAGGGTGGGATGCTAGCCAAAAACATTCAGTACTTC.

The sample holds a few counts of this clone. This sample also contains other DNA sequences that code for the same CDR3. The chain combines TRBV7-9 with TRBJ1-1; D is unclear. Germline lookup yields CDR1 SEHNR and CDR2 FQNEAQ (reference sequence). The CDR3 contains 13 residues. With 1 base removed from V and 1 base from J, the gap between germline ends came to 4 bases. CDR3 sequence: CASSLGQNTEAFF. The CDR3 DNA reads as TGTGCCAGCAGCTTAGGGCAGAACACTGAAGCTTTCTTT.

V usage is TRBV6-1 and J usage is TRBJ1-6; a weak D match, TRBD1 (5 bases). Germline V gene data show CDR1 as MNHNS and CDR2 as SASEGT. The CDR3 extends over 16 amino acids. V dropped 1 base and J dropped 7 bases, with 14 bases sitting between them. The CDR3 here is CASSEVGGRDNSPLHF. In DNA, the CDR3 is TGTGCCAGCAGTGAAGTTGGTGGCAGGGACAATTCACCCCTCCACTTT.

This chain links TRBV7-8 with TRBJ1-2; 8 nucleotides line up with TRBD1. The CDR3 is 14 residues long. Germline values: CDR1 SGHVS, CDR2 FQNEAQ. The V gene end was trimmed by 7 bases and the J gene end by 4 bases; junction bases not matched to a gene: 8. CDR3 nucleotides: TGTGCCAGCAACCGACAGGGGATCGGCTATGGCTACACCTTC. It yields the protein CASNRQGIGYGYTF.

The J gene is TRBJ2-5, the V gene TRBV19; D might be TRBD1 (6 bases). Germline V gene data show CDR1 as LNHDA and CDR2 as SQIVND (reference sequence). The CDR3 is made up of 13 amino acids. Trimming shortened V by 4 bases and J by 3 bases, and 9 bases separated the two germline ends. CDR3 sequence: CASSTRTEETQYF. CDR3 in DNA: TGTGCCAGTAGTACCAGGACAGAAGAGACCCAGTACTTC.

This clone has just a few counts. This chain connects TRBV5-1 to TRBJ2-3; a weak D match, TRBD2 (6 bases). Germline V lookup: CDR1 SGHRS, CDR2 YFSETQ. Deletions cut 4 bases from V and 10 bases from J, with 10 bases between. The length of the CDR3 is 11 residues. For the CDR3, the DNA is TGCGCCAGCAGCCGAGGGGAGGCGCAGTATTTT. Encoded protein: CASSRGEAQYF.

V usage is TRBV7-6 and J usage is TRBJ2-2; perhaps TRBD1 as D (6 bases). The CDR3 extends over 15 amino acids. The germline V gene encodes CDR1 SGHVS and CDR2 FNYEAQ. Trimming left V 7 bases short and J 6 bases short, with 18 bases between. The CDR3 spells CASTINTNRAGELFF. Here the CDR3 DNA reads TGTGCCAGCACCATTAATACCAACAGGGCCGGGGAGCTGTTTTTT. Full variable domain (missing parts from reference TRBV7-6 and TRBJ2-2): GAGVSQSPRYKVTKRGQDVALRCDPISGHVSLYWYRQALGQGPEFLTYFNYEAQQDKSGLPNDRFSAERPEGSISTLTIQRTEQRDSAMYRCASTINTNRAGELFFGEGSRLTVL.

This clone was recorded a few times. CDR3 nucleotide sequence: TGTGCCAGCAGCTCATACGCGACAGGGAGCCCTGGGGCCAACGTCCTGACTTTC. It translates to CASSSYATGSPGANVLTF. V gene TRBV5-6 combines with J gene TRBJ2-6; 7 bases fit TRBD1. The V gene end was trimmed by 3 bases and the J gene end by 2 bases; junction bases not matched to a gene: 11. Looked up from germline, CDR1 is SGHDT and CDR2 is YYEEEE. The CDR3 length is 18 residues.

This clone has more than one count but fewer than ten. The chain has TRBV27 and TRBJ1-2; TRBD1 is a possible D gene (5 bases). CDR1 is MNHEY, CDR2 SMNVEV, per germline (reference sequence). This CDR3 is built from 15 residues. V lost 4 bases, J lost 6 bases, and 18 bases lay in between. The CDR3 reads CASSSLQAGGHGYTF. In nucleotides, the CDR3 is TGTGCCAGCAGTTCCTTACAGGCCGGCGGACATGGCTACACCTTC.

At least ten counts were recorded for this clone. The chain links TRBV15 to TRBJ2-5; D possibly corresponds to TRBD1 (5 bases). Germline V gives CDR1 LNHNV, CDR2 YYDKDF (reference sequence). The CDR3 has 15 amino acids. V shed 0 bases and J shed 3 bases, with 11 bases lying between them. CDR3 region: CATSRDRGPEETQYF. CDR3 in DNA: TGTGCCACCAGCAGAGATAGGGGTCCTGAAGAGACCCAGTACTTC.

CDR3 coding DNA: TGTGCCAGCAGTATGGACAGGGTGAACACTGAAGCTTTCTTT. It yields the protein CASSMDRVNTEAFF. The chain uses TRBV2 and TRBJ1-1; 8 bases align to TRBD1. CDR1 SNHLY and CDR2 FYNNEI come from the germline V gene. V gave up 5 bases and J gave up 0 bases; unmatched junction bases: 2. The CDR3 sequence is 14 residues long.

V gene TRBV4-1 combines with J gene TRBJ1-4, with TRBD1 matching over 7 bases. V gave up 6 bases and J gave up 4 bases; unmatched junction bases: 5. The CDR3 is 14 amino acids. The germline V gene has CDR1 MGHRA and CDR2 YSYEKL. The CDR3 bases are TGCGCCAGCAGACCGCAGGGGGGTAATGAAAAACTGTTTTTT. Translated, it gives CASRPQGGNEKLFF.

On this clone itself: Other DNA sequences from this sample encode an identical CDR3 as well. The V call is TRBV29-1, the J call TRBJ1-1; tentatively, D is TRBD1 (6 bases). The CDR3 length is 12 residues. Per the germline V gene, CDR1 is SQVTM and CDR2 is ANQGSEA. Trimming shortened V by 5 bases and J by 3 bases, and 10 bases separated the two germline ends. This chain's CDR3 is CSVSRTDTEAFF. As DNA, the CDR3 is TGCAGCGTTTCCCGGACAGACACTGAAGCTTTCTTT.

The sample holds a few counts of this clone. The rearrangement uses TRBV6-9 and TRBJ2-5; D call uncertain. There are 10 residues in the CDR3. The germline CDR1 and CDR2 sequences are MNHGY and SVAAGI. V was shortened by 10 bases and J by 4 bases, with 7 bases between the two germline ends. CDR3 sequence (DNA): TGTGCCACCGACCGAGAGACCCAGTACTTC. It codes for CATDRETQYF.

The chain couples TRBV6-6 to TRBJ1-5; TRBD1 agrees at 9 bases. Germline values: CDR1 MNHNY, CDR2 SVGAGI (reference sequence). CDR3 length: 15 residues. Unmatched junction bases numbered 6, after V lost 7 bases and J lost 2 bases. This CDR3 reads CASTPGQGRNQPQHF. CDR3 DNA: TGTGCCAGCACTCCGGGACAGGGACGCAATCAGCCCCAGCATTTT.

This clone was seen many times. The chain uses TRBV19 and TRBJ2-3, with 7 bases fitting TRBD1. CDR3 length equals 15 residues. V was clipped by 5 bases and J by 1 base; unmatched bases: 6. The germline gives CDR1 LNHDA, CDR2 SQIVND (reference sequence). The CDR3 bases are TGTGCCAGTAGTCTCGGACAGGTAGGCACAGATACGCAGTATTTT. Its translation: CASSLGQVGTDTQYF.

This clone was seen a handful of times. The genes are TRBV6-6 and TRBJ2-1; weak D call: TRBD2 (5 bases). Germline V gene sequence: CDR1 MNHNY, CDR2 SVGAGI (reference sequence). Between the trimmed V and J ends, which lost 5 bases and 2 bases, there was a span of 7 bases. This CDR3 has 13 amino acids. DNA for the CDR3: TGTGCCAGCAGTCCCGGGACCTACAATGAGCAGTTCTTC. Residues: CASSPGTYNEQFF.